This TCR beta chain emerged from a study of shared clonotypes between healthy human individuals. Produced via immunoSEQ multiplex PCR; TCRdb's table is partial and in-frame only. The data show about half a million clones, around four fifths seen once. Input material: PBMCs. The clonotype comes from a woman in her thirties or forties in good health. Some clones in this sample may be carry-over from other donors' samples.

The CDR3, as DNA: TGTGCCAGCTCACCCCGGGGACAGCCCTTTCAGTACTTC. It translates to CASSPRGQPFQYF. The chain carries TRBV18 and TRBJ2-4; TRBD1 matches at 7 bases. With 3 bases clipped from V and 11 bases from J, the junction kept 7 bases outside the gene matches. Germline V gene lookup returns CDR1 KGHSH and CDR2 LQKENI. CDR3 length: 13 amino acids.